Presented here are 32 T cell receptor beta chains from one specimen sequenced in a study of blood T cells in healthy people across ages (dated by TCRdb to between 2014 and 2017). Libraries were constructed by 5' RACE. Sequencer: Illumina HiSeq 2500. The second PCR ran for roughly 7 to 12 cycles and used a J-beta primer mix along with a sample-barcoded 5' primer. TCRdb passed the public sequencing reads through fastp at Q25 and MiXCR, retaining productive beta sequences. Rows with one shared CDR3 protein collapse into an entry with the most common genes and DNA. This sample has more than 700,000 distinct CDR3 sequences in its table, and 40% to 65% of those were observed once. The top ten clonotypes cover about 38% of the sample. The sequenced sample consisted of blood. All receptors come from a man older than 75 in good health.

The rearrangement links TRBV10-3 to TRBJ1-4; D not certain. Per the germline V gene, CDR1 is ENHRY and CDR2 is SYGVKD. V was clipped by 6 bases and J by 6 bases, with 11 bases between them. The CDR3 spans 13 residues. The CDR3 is CAISQDADEKLFF. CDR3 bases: TGTGCCATCAGCCAGGACGCGGATGAAAAACTGTTTTTT.

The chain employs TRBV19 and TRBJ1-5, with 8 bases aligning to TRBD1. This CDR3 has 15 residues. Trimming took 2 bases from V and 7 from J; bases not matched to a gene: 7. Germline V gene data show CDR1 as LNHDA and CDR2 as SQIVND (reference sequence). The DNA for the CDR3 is TGTGCCAGTAGTATATATGGACAGGGAAACCAGCCCCAGCATTTT. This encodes CASSIYGQGNQPQHF.

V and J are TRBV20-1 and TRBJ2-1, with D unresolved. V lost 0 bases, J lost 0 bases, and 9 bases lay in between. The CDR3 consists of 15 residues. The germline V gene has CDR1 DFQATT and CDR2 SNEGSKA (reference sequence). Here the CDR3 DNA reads TGCAGTGCTAGAGATCATGTGGGCTCCTACAATGAGCAGTTCTTC. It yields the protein CSARDHVGSYNEQFF.

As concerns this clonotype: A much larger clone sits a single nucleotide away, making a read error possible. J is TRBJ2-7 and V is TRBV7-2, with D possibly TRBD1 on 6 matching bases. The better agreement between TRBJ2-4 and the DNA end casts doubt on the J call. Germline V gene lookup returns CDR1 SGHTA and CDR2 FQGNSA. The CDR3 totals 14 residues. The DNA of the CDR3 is TGTGCCGGCAGCTTGTACCAGGGGACCAACATTCAGTACTTC. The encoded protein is CAGSLYQGTNIQYF.

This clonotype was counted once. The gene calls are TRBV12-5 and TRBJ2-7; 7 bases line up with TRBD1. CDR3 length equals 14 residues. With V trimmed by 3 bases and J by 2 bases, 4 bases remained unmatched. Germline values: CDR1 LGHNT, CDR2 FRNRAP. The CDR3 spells CASGLATGTYEQYF. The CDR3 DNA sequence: TGTGCTAGTGGTTTAGCGACAGGGACCTACGAGCAGTACTTC.

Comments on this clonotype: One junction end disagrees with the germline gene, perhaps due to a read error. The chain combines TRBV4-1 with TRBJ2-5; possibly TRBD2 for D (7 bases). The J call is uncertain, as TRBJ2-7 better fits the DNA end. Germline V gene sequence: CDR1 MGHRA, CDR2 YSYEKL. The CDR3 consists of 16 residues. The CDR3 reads CAGSHPSRGALDEQYF. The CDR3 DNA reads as TGCGCCGGCAGCCACCCTAGTCGGGGGGCGTTGGACGAGCAGTACTTC.

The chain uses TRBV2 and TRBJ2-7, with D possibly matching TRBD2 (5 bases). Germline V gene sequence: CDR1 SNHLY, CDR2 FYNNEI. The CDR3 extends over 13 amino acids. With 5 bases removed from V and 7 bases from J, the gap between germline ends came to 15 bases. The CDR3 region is CASSPQRGNEQYF. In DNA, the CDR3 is TGTGCCAGCAGTCCACAGCGAGGGAATGAGCAGTACTTC.

The CDR3 sequence is CASSEATSGNYEQYF. CDR3 nucleotides: TGTGCCAGCAGTGAAGCGACTAGCGGGAACTACGAGCAGTACTTC. V and J are TRBV6-1 and TRBJ2-7; 11 bases agree with TRBD2. Trimming cost V 0 bases and J 3 bases; bases outside gene matches: 1. The CDR3 consists of 15 residues. Germline CDR1 MNHNS, CDR2 SASEGT.

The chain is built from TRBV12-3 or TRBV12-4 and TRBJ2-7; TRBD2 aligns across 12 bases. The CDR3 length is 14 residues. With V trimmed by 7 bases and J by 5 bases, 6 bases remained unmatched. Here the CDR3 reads CASIMTSGSHEQYF. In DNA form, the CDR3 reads TGTGCCAGCATTATGACTAGCGGGAGCCACGAGCAGTACTTC.

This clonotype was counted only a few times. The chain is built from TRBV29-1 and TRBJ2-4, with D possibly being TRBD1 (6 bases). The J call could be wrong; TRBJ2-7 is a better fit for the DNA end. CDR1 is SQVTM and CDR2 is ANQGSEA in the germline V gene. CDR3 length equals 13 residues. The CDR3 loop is CSVDSLGGDEQYF. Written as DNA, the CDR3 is TGCAGCGTTGACTCGCTAGGGGGTGACGAGCAGTACTTC.

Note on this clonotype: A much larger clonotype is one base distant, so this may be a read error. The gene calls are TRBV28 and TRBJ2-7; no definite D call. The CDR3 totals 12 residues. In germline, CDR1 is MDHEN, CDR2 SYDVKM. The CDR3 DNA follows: TGTACCAGCACCGAGACCCAAAACGAGCAGTACTTC. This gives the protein CTSTETQNEQYF.

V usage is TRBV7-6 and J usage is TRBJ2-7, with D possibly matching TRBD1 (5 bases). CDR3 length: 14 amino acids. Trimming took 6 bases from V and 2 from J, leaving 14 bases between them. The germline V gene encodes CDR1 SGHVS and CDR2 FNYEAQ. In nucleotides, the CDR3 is TGTGCCAGCAGTTGGGGCGGCCCGACCTACGAGCAGTACTTC. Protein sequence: CASSWGGPTYEQYF.

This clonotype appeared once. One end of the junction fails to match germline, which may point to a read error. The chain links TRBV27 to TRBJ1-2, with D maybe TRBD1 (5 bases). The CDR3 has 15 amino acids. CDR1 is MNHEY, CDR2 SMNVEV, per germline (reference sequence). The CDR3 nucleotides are TGTGCCAGCAGTTTATCGAGGGGAGAAAGCTATGGCCACACCTTC. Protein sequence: CASSLSRGESYGHTF.

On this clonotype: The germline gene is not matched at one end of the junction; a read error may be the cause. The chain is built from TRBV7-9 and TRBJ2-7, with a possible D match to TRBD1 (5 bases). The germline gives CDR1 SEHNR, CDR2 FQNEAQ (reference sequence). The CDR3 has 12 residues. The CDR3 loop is CANSPGIHEQYF. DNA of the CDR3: TGTGCCAACAGCCCAGGGATCCACGAGCAGTACTTC.

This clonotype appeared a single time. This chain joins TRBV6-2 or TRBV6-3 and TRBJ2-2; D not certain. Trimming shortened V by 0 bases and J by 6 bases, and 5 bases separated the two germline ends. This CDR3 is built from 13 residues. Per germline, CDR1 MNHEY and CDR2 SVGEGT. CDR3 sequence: CASSYSNPGELFF. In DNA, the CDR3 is TGTGCCAGCAGTTACTCCAATCCCGGGGAGCTGTTTTTT.

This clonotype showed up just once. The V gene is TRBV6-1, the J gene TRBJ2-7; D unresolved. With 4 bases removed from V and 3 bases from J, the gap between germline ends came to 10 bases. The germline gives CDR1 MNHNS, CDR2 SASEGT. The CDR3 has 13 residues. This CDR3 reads CASSGSGNYEQYF. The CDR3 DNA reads TGTGCCAGCAGTGGGTCAGGCAACTACGAGCAGTACTTC.

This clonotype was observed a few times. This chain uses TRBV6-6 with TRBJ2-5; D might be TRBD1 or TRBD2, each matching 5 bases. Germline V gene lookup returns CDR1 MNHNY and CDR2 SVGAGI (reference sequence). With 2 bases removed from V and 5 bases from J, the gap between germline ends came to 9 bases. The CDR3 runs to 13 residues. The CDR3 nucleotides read TGTGCCAGCAGTTACGGGGGACGGGAGACCCAGTACTTC. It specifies CASSYGGRETQYF.

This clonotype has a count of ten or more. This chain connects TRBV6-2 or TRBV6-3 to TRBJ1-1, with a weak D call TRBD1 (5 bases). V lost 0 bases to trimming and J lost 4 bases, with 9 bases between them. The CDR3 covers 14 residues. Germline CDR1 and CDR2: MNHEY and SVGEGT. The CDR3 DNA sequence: TGTGCCAGCAGTTACTCTGGGGGGAGCACTGAAGCTTTCTTT. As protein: CASSYSGGSTEAFF.

The CDR3 nucleotides are TGTGCCAGCAGCCAAGATGGGGGCGCCGGGCAGTTCTTC. Its protein is CASSQDGGAGQFF. V and J are TRBV4-2 and TRBJ2-1, with TRBD1 as a possible D gene (6 bases). Trimming removed 0 bases from V and 12 bases from J, with 12 bases in between. The CDR3 extends over 13 amino acids. Per germline, CDR1 LGHNA and CDR2 YNFKEQ.

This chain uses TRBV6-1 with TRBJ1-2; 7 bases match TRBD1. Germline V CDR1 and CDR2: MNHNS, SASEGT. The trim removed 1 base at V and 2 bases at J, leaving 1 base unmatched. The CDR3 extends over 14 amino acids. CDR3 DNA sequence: TGTGCCAGCAGTGAAGTCAGGGGGAACTATGGCTACACCTTC. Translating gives CASSEVRGNYGYTF.

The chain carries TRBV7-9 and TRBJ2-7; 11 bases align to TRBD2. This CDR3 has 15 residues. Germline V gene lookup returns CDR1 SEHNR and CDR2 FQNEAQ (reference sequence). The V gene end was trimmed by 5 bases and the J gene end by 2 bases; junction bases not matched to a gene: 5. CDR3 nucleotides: TGTGCCAGCAGCGATTCTAGCGGGGGGCCCTACGAGCAGTACTTC. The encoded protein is CASSDSSGGPYEQYF.

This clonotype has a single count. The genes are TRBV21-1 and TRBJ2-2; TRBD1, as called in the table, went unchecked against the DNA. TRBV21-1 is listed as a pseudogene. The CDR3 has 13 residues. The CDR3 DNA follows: TGTGCCAGCAGGGGGGTGGGCACCGGGGAGCTGTTTTTT. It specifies CASRGVGTGELFF.

CDR3 coding DNA: TGTGCCAGCGGCGGACAGGGTTACTCACCCCTCCACTTT. It codes for CASGGQGYSPLHF. The genes are TRBV25-1 and TRBJ1-6, with TRBD1 identical over 8 bases. The CDR3 runs to 13 residues. Germline CDR1 reads MGHDK; CDR2 reads SYGVNS. V shed 8 bases and J 10 bases; nucleotides not matched to a gene: 7.

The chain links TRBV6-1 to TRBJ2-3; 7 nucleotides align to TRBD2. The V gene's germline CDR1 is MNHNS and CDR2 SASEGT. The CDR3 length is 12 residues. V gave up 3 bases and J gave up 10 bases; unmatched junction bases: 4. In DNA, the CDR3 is TGTGCCAGCAGTGATGGGGGGAGGGCGCAGTATTTT. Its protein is CASSDGGRAQYF.

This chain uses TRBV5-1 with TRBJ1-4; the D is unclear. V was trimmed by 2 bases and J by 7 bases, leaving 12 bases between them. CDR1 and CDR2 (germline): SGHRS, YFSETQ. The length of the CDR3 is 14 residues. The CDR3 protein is CASSLGSPVEKLFF. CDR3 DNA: TGCGCCAGCAGCTTAGGCAGTCCGGTTGAAAAACTGTTTTTT.

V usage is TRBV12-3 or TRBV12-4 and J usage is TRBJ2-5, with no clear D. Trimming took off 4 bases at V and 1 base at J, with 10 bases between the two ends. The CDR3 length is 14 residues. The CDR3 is CASSSAGPQETQYF. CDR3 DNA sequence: TGTGCCAGCAGTTCCGCCGGGCCCCAAGAGACCCAGTACTTC.

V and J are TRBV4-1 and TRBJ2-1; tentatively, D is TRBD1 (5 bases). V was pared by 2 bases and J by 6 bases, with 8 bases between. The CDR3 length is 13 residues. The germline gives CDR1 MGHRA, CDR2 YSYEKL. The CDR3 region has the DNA TGCGCCAGCAGCCAAACCCAGGGCAATGAGCAGTTCTTC. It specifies CASSQTQGNEQFF.

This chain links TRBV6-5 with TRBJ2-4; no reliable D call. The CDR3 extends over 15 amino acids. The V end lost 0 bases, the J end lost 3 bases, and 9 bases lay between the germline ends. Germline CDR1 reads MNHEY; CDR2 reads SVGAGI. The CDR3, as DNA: TGTGCCAGCAGTTACTCGATTGTTGGCAAAAACATTCAGTACTTC. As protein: CASSYSIVGKNIQYF.

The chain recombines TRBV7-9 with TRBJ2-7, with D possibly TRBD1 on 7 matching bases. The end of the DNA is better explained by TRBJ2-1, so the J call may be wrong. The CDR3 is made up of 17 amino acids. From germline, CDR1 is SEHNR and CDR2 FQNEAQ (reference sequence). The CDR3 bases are TGTGCCAGCAGCCACGGGACAGCCCGGGACTTGGGGCATGCGCAGTTCTTC. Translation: CASSHGTARDLGHAQFF.

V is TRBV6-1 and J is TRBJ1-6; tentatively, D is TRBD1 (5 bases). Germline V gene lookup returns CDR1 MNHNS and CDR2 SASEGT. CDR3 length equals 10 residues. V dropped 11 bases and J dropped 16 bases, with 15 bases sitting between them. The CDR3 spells CAAGPVRLHF. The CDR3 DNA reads TGTGCCGCGGGACCGGTGAGACTCCACTTT.

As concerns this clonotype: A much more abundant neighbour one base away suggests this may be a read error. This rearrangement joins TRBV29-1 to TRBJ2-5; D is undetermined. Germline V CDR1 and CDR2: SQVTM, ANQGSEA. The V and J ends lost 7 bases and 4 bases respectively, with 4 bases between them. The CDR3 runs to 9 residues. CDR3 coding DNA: TGCAGCGACGCAGAGACCCAGTACTTC. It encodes CSDAETQYF.

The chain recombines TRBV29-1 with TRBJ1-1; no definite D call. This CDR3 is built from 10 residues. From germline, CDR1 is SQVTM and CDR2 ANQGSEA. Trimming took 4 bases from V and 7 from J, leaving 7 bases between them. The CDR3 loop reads CSVVYIEAFF. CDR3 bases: TGCAGCGTTGTTTACATTGAAGCTTTCTTT. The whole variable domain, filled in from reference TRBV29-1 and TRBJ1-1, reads SAVISQKPSRDICQRGTSLTIQCQVDSQVTMMFWYRQQPGQSLTLIATANQGSEATYESGFVIDKFPISRPNLTFSTLTVSNMSPEDSSIYLCSVVYIEAFFGQGTRLTVV.